The clone carrying this TCR beta chain was counted at least ten times. Both iRepertoire HTBI primers and Arm-PCR of CDR3 regions were used to build the TCR beta libraries. TCRdb re-derived calls from the multiplex PCR reads in MiXCR, one entry per CDR3 protein. Of a few hundred thousand distinct CDR3 sequences in the sample, 20% to 25% are singletons; the top ten hold around three fifths. Time point here: persistent/refractory GD, antithyroid drugs over 5 years with positive TRAb. Making the TCR library involved RNA that had been extracted from PBMCs. Trimming took 6 bases from V and 0 from J, leaving 8 bases between them. Germline CDR1 MGHDK, CDR2 SYGVNS. This CDR3 spans 13 amino acids. This record comes from a study of regulatory T cells in long-lasting Graves disease.

This clonotype was obtained from a female donor with Graves disease. Source: peripheral blood mononuclear cells (PBMCs), taken when the disease was refractory, from a patient treated with antithyroid drugs. The chain uses TRBV25-1 and TRBJ1-1, with a tentative D call TRBD1 (5 bases). The CDR3 nucleotides are TGTGCCAGCAGGTGGGGGATGAACACTGAAGCTTTCTTT. This encodes CASRWGMNTEAFF.